This T cell receptor beta chain was found in a study of technical replicates of blood from a few donors. This table comes from immunoSEQ multiplex PCR, and its TCRdb copy is limited to in-frame clones, with some not included. Found here are under 50,000 clones, about 96% of them singletons; the top ten hold about 0.37%. Germline CDR1 and CDR2: GTSNPN and SVGIG (reference sequence). Germline trimming cut 4 bases from V and 1 base from J; bases unmatched to any gene: 5. This CDR3 spans 14 amino acids. The source material was T cells isolated from PBMCs. The J gene is TRBJ2-3, the V gene TRBV30; 7 nucleotides align to TRBD1. The clonotype originates from a human donor in good health. Written as DNA, the CDR3 is TGTGCCTGGACCCGGGACAGAGGCACAGATACGCAGTATTTT. This gives the protein CAWTRDRGTDTQYF.